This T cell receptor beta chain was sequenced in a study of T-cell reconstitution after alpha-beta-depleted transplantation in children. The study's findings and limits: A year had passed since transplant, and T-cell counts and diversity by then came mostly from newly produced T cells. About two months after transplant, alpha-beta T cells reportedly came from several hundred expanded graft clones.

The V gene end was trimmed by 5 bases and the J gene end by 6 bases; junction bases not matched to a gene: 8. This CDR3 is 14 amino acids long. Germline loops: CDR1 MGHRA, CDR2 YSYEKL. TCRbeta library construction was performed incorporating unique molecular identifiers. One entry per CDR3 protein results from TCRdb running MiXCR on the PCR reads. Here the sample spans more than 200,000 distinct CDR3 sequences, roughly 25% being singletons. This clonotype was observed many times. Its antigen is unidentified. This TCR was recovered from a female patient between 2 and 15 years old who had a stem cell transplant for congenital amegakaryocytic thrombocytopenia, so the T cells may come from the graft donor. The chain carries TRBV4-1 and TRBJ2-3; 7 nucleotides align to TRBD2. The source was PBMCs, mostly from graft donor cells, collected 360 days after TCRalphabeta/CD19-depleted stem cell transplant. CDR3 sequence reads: CASSAERDHDTQYF. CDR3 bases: TGCGCCAGCAGCGCGGAGCGGGATCACGATACGCAGTATTTT.